The 32 T cell receptor beta chains below were found in one sample sequenced in a study of T cell responses to AZD1222 COVID-19 vaccine. Profiled with immunoSEQ multiplex PCR; TCRdb holds only in-frame clones, not every one. Among over 100,000 clones listed, 80% to 85% were seen once. Sequenced material: peripheral blood, taken on day 0 of AZD1222 vaccination. The receptors stem from an adult in good health.

The V and J genes are TRBV5-5 and TRBJ2-3; D may be TRBD2 (6 bases). The CDR3 covers 13 residues. CDR1 is SGHKS, CDR2 YYEKEE, per germline (reference sequence). The germline V and J ends were trimmed by 5 bases and 3 bases, with 10 bases remaining between them. CDR3 nucleotides: TGTGCCAGCAGGGACTACGGGACAGATACGCAGTATTTT. Translation gives CASRDYGTDTQYF.

V and J are TRBV28 and TRBJ1-2; D not resolved. CDR3 size: 13 residues. V gave up 2 bases and J gave up 2 bases, with 6 bases separating them. Germline CDR1 is MDHEN and CDR2 is SYDVKM. CDR3 DNA sequence: TGTGCCAGCAGTTTAAACACCAACTATGGCTACACCTTC. This codes for CASSLNTNYGYTF.

The gene calls are TRBV27 and TRBJ2-5; the D gene could be TRBD1 or TRBD2 (5 bases each). CDR1 and CDR2 from the germline V gene are MNHEY and SMNVEV (reference sequence). The CDR3 has 14 amino acids. The ends were cut back, 3 bases at V and 5 bases at J, with 13 bases in the middle. DNA for the CDR3: TGTGCCAGCAGTTTTCAAAGGGGCGGGGAGACCCAGTACTTC. Protein product: CASSFQRGGETQYF.

The chain links TRBV5-6 to TRBJ2-1; D possibly corresponds to TRBD2 (5 bases). The length of the CDR3 is 13 residues. Per germline, CDR1 SGHDT and CDR2 YYEEEE. V was cut by 4 bases and J by 7 bases, with 12 bases left in between. The CDR3: CASSAGLGNEQFF. For the CDR3, the DNA is TGTGCCAGCAGCGCGGGTCTCGGGAATGAGCAGTTCTTC.

For this clone: The same CDR3 is also encoded by other DNA sequences in this sample. The gene calls are TRBV5-1 and TRBJ1-3, with 8 bases lining up with TRBD1. Germline V gene data show CDR1 as SGHRS and CDR2 as YFSETQ. The CDR3 extends over 15 amino acids. Trimming took 0 bases from V and 2 from J; bases not matched to a gene: 1. DNA for the CDR3: TGCGCCAGCAGCTTGGGACAGGGGACTGGAAACACCATATATTTT. Residues: CASSLGQGTGNTIYF. The full variable domain, completed using reference TRBV5-1 and TRBJ1-3, is KAGVTQTPRYLIKTRGQQVTLSCSPISGHRSVSWYQQTPGQGLQFLFEYFSETQRNKGNFPGRFSGRQFSNSRSEMNVSTLELGDSALYLCASSLGQGTGNTIYFGEGSWLTVV.

This clone has only one observation. The chain uses TRBV2 and TRBJ1-5, with TRBD1 matching 12 bases. This CDR3 is built from 16 residues. Germline V CDR1 and CDR2: SNHLY, FYNNEI. V gave up 7 bases and J gave up 2 bases; unmatched junction bases: 6. The CDR3 DNA reads as TGTGCCAGCATCGGGACAGGGGGCTTGGGCAATCAGCCCCAGCATTTT. Translation: CASIGTGGLGNQPQHF.

The V and J genes are TRBV28 and TRBJ2-4, with a possible D match to TRBD1 (7 bases). Germline CDR1 and CDR2: MDHEN and SYDVKM. The CDR3 spans 17 residues. The V and J ends lost 5 bases and 0 bases respectively, with 17 bases between them. The CDR3 spells CASSPPRQGLAKNIQYF. In DNA, the CDR3 is TGTGCCAGCAGTCCTCCCCGACAGGGACTAGCCAAAAACATTCAGTACTTC.

The chain has TRBV6-5 and TRBJ2-5; tentatively, D is TRBD2 (5 bases). This CDR3 has 13 residues. V lost 7 bases, J lost 4 bases, and 13 bases lay in between. The germline gives CDR1 MNHEY, CDR2 SVGAGI. The CDR3 loop reads CASTPLEGETQYF. DNA of the CDR3: TGTGCCAGCACGCCCCTAGAGGGAGAGACCCAGTACTTC.

The chain has TRBV29-1 and TRBJ2-4, with D perhaps TRBD2 (7 bases). Looked up from germline, CDR1 is SQVTM and CDR2 is ANQGSEA. The CDR3 contains 14 residues. The V end was cut by 6 bases, the J end by 5 bases, with 17 bases between. CDR3 DNA: TGCAGCGTCCCGTCTGGGGGGGCACAAAACATTCAGTACTTC. Translated, it gives CSVPSGGAQNIQYF.

The V gene is TRBV11-2, the J gene TRBJ2-1; no reliable D call. Trimming cost V 0 bases and J 7 bases, with 7 bases left between them. Germline V CDR1 and CDR2: SGHAT, FQNNGV. The CDR3 covers 13 residues. CDR3 sequence reads: CASSLESINEQFF. The CDR3, as DNA: TGTGCCAGCAGCTTAGAGTCCATTAATGAGCAGTTCTTC.

This chain connects TRBV6-5 to TRBJ1-1; D gene unclear. V lost 0 bases and J 4 bases, leaving 12 bases between the germline ends. CDR3 length equals 15 residues. Germline lookup yields CDR1 MNHEY and CDR2 SVGAGI. The DNA of the CDR3 is TGTGCCAGCAGTTACTCTGGCACCCTAGGCACTGAAGCTTTCTTT. Translated: CASSYSGTLGTEAFF.

The V gene is TRBV23-1, the J gene TRBJ2-7, with 9 bases fitting TRBD1. TRBV23-1 is an ORF for which the function is uncertain. The CDR3 extends over 15 amino acids. Unmatched junction bases numbered 10, after V lost 4 bases and J lost 6 bases. The CDR3 sequence is CASSRGTGHPSEQYF. CDR3 coding DNA: TGCGCCAGCAGTCGGGGGACAGGGCACCCCTCCGAGCAGTACTTC.

V usage is TRBV5-1 and J usage is TRBJ2-1, with a tentative D call TRBD2 (8 bases). Germline CDR1 and CDR2: SGHRS and YFSETQ. V dropped 3 bases and J dropped 4 bases, with 32 bases sitting between them. This CDR3 contains 21 residues. Written as DNA, the CDR3 is TGCGCCAGCAGCTCACAAGCGGGGACAGATAAAGCGGGAGTCGGTTACAATGAGCAGTTCTTC. It specifies CASSSQAGTDKAGVGYNEQFF.

This chain links TRBV7-2 with TRBJ1-6; 8 bases are a match to TRBD1. V trimming: 6 bases; J trimming: 14 bases; junction bases outside the gene matches: 12. CDR1 is SGHTA, CDR2 FQGNSA, per germline. The CDR3 is 14 amino acids. CDR3 DNA sequence: TGTGCCAGCAGTCCGCAGGGGGCCCGCATCACCCTCCACTTT. This encodes CASSPQGARITLHF.

The CDR3 DNA follows: TGTGCCAGCAGCAAAGTGAGCGGGCAGCGGGAGGGCCGATTTTACACCGGGGAGCTGTTTTTT. Protein product: CASSKVSGQREGRFYTGELFF. The chain combines TRBV21-1 with TRBJ2-2; TRBD2, the table's D call, lacks a check against the DNA. TRBV21-1 has pseudogene status. The CDR3 is 21 residues long.

This clone has just one count. The V gene is TRBV5-5, the J gene TRBJ1-2; D is unclear. Looked up from germline, CDR1 is SGHKS and CDR2 is YYEKEE (reference sequence). This CDR3 comprises 13 residues. The V and J ends lost 2 bases and 0 bases respectively, with 5 bases between them. CDR3 nucleotides: TGTGCCAGCAGCTTAATCTCTAACTATGGCTACACCTTC. The encoded protein is CASSLISNYGYTF.

The V gene is TRBV19, the J gene TRBJ2-7; the D gene is possibly TRBD1 (6 bases). Between the trimmed V and J ends, which lost 3 bases and 0 bases, there was a span of 15 bases. The CDR3 has 16 residues. CDR1 and CDR2 from the germline V gene are LNHDA and SQIVND (reference sequence). The CDR3 is CASSMYGDTDSYEQYF. The CDR3, as DNA: TGTGCCAGTAGTATGTATGGGGACACCGACTCCTACGAGCAGTACTTC.

The chain joins TRBV12-3 or TRBV12-4 to TRBJ1-3; D gene ambiguous. V shed 3 bases and J shed 8 bases, with 5 bases lying between them. This CDR3 spans 11 amino acids. CDR3 amino acids: CASSLGYTIYF. The CDR3 coding sequence is TGTGCCAGCAGTTTGGGCTACACCATATATTTT.

On this clone itself: As the CDR3 is not closed by the conserved phenylalanine or tryptophan, this likely results from a read error. Because the CDR3's place on the DNA is in doubt, the DNA is left out and the CDR3 is given as listed by TCRdb. This chain connects TRBV6-5 to TRBJ1-5. Germline-derived CDR1 and CDR2 are MNHEY and SVGAGI. The CDR3 is 13 residues long, ends included. CDR3 loop: CASSYLAGTYFSL.

The chain has TRBV6-5 and TRBJ1-6; no definite D call. V was shortened by 2 bases and J by 7 bases, with 9 bases between the two germline ends. The CDR3 has 14 residues. Germline assignment: CDR1 MNHEY and CDR2 SVGAGI. CDR3 DNA: TGTGCCAGCAGTTACAAACTGGAGAATTCACCCCTCCACTTT. Amino acids: CASSYKLENSPLHF.

The J gene is TRBJ2-7, the V gene TRBV4-1; D may match TRBD1 or TRBD2 (5 bases each). The CDR3 totals 14 residues. Germline V gene sequence: CDR1 MGHRA, CDR2 YSYEKL. The V end lost 1 base, the J end lost 3 bases, and 10 bases lay between the germline ends. In nucleotides, the CDR3 is TGCGCCAGCAGCCAAGTGGGACGGAGCTACGAGCAGTACTTC. This encodes CASSQVGRSYEQYF.

The chain couples TRBV2 to TRBJ2-2, with 7 bases matching TRBD1. The CDR3 is 15 amino acids. V lost 7 bases and J lost 0; bases outside the gene matches: 5. Germline CDR1 and CDR2: SNHLY and FYNNEI. The CDR3 DNA reads TGTGCCAGCATGAAGGGGGCAACGAACACCGGGGAGCTGTTTTTT. It specifies CASMKGATNTGELFF.

The rearrangement joins TRBV3-1 (or the pseudogene TRBV3-2) to TRBJ2-5; 12 nucleotides match TRBD2. The V gene's germline CDR1 is LGHDT and CDR2 YNNKEL (reference sequence). J gave up 7 bases and V 1 base, and 10 bases lay outside the gene matches. CDR3 length: 17 amino acids. This CDR3 reads CASSQALAGGLGGTQYF. The CDR3 nucleotides read TGTGCCAGCAGCCAAGCCCTAGCGGGAGGGTTAGGAGGGACCCAGTACTTC.

The chain joins TRBV11-2 to TRBJ1-2; D is ambiguous. The V end was cut by 5 bases, the J end by 2 bases, with 9 bases between. CDR3 size: 13 residues. Germline assignment: CDR1 SGHAT and CDR2 FQNNGV. CDR3 sequence (DNA): TGTGCCAGCAGCACCAGAGGAAACTATGGCTACACCTTC. It specifies CASSTRGNYGYTF.

The table lists this clone with a count of one. The chain joins TRBV4-1 to TRBJ2-2, with 7 bases fitting TRBD1. Looked up from germline, CDR1 is MGHRA and CDR2 is YSYEKL. Trimming cost V 2 bases and J 1 base; bases outside gene matches: 7. This CDR3 spans 17 amino acids. The CDR3 sequence is CASSQPKDRMNTGELFF. The CDR3, as DNA: TGCGCCAGCAGCCAACCTAAGGACAGGATGAACACCGGGGAGCTGTTTTTT.

The chain has TRBV7-9 and TRBJ1-4; D gene ambiguous. V lost 6 bases and J lost 8, with 13 bases in between. The CDR3 length is 13 residues. CDR1 and CDR2 (germline): SEHNR, FQNEAQ (reference sequence). The CDR3 coding sequence is TGTGCCAGCAGTTTCTATTCTAGGGAAAAACTGTTTTTT. Translated: CASSFYSREKLFF.

This clone has only one observation. The V call is TRBV10-3, the J call TRBJ1-1; the D gene is possibly TRBD1 (6 bases). The CDR3 spans 14 residues. CDR1 and CDR2 from the germline V gene are ENHRY and SYGVKD. The ends were cut back, 4 bases at V and 1 base at J, with 10 bases in the middle. The CDR3 region has the DNA TGTGCCATCAGTGTCAGGGGTGAGAACACTGAAGCTTTCTTT. Amino acids: CAISVRGENTEAFF.

This clone occurred a few times. V and J are TRBV4-2 and TRBJ2-5; 8 bases are a match to TRBD2. The CDR3 extends over 15 amino acids. After removal of 1 base from V and 5 bases from J, the junction contained 6 bases not matched to a gene. CDR1 is LGHNA and CDR2 is YNFKEQ in the germline V gene. Here the CDR3 DNA reads TGTGCCAGCAGCCAAGGCAAGCGGGAGAGGGAGACCCAGTACTTC. This sequence encodes CASSQGKRERETQYF.

This chain connects TRBV27 to TRBJ1-4; D is uncertain. The CDR3 totals 15 residues. V lost 5 bases and J lost 3, with 13 bases in between. Germline CDR1 and CDR2: MNHEY and SMNVEV (reference sequence). CDR3 protein: CASSPGERPNEKLFF. The CDR3 DNA reads as TGTGCCAGCAGTCCTGGGGAGAGACCTAATGAAAAACTGTTTTTT.

The chain is built from TRBV28 and TRBJ1-5; 11 bases match TRBD1. From germline, CDR1 is MDHEN and CDR2 SYDVKM. V was clipped by 3 bases and J by 5 bases; unmatched bases: 6. This CDR3 spans 16 amino acids. The CDR3 DNA is TGTGCCAGCAGTTTCTACCGGGACAGGGGGGATCAGCCCCAGCATTTT. This encodes CASSFYRDRGDQPQHF.

This chain links TRBV18 with TRBJ1-2; D is undetermined. The CDR3 is made up of 14 amino acids. Germline assignment: CDR1 KGHSH and CDR2 LQKENI. The ends were cut back, 0 bases at V and 3 bases at J, with 8 bases in the middle. The CDR3 spells CASSPPSFYYGYTF. CDR3 DNA: TGTGCCAGCTCACCACCGAGTTTTTACTATGGCTACACCTTC.

A single count supports this clone. Written as DNA, the CDR3 is TGTGCCAGCAGTCGGCTAAGCTCCTACGAGCAGTACTTC. Its protein product is CASSRLSSYEQYF. J is TRBJ2-7 and V is TRBV6-2 or TRBV6-3, with no clear D. The V gene lost 5 bases and the J gene lost 0 bases, with 8 bases spanning the gap. The germline gives CDR1 MNHEY, CDR2 SVGEGT. The CDR3 extends over 13 amino acids.